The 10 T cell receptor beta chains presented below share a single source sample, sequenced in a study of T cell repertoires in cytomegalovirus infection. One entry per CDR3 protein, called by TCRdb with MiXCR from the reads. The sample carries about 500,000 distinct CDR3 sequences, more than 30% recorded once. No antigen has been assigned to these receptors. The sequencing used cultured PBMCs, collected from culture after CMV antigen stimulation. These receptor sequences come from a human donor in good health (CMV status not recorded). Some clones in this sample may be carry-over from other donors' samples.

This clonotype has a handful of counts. The CDR3 DNA sequence: TGTGCCAGCAGCTTAGAAGGGGTCGAGCAGTACGTC. It is translated as CASSLEGVEQYV. V is TRBV7-3 and J is TRBJ2-7, with D maybe TRBD1 (5 bases). There are 12 residues in the CDR3. Germline-derived CDR1 and CDR2 are SGHTA and FQGTGA. Trimming cost V 2 bases and J 6 bases, with 8 bases left between them.

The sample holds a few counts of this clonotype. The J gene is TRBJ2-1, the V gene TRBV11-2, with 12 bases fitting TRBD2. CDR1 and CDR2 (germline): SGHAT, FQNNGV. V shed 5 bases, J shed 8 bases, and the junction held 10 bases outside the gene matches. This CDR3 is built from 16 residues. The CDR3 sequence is CASSLRLAGVVDEQFF. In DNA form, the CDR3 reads TGTGCCAGCAGCCTGAGACTAGCGGGAGTAGTCGATGAGCAGTTCTTC.

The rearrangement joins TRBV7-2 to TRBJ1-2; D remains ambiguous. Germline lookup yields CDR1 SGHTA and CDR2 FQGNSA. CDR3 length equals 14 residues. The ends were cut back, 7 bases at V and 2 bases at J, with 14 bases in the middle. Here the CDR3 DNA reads TGTGCCAGCACCCCGTCGGCGTGGAACTATGGCTACACCTTC. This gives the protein CASTPSAWNYGYTF.

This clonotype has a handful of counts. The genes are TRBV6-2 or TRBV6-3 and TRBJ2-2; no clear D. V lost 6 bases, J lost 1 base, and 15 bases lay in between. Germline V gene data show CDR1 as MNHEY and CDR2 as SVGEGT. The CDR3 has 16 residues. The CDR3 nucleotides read TGTGCCAGCAGCCCTTCAGGTGGATGGAACACCGGGGAGCTGTTTTTT. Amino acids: CASSPSGGWNTGELFF.

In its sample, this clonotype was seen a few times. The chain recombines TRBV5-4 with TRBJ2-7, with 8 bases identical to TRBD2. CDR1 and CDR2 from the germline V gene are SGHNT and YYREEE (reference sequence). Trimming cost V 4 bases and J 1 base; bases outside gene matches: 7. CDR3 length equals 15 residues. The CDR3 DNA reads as TGTGCCAGCAGCCCAAGCGGGAGTTGGTCCTACGAGCAGTACTTC. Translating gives CASSPSGSWSYEQYF.

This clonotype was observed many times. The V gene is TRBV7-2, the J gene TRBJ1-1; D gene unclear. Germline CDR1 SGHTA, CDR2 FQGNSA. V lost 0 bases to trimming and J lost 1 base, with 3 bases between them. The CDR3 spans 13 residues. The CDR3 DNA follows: TGTGCCAGCAGCTTAGCGGCGAACACTGAAGCTTTCTTT. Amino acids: CASSLAANTEAFF.

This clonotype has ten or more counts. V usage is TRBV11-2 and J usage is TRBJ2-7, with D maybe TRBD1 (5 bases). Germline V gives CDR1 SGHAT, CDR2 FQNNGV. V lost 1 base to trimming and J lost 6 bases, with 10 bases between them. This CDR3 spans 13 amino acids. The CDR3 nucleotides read TGTGCCAGCAGCTTAGCTCCAGGGTTCGAGCAGTACGTC. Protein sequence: CASSLAPGFEQYV.

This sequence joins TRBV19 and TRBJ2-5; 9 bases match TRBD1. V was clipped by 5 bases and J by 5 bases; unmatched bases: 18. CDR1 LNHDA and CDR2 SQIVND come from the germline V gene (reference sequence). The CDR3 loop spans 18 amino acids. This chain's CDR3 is CASSLTGTGLRLAETQYF. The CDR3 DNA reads TGTGCCAGTAGTTTAACCGGGACAGGGCTTCGGTTAGCGGAGACCCAGTACTTC.

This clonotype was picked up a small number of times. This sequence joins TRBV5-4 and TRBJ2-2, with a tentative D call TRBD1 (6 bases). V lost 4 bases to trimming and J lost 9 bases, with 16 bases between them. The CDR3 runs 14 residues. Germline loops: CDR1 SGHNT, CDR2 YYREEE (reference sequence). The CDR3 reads CASSTDSLDRELFF. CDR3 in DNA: TGTGCCAGCAGCACGGACAGCCTTGACCGGGAGCTGTTTTTT.

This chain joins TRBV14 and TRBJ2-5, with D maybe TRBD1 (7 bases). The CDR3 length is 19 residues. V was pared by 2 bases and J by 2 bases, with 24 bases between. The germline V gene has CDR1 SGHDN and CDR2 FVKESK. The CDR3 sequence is CASSQSGLDRVVRQETQYF. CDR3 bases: TGTGCCAGCAGCCAATCGGGACTTGACAGGGTGGTTCGACAAGAGACCCAGTACTTC.